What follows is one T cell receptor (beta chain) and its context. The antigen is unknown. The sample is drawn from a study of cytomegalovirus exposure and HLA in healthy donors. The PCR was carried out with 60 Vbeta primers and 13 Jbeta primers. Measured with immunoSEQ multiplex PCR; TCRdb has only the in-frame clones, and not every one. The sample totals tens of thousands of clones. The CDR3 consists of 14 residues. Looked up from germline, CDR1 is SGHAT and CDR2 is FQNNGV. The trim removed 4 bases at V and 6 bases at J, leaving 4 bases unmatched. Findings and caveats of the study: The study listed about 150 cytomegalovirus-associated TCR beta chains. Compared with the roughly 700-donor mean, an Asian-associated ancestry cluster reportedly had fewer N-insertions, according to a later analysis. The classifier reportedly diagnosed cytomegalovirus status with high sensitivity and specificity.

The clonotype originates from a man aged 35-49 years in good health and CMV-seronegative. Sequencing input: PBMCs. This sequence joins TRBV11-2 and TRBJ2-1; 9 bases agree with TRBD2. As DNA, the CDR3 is TGTGCCAGCAGCTCCATGCGGGGGGGCAATGAGCAGTTCTTC. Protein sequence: CASSSMRGGNEQFF.